This T cell receptor (beta chain) was retrieved from a study of T-cell memory formation after mild COVID-19. About the study: Largely, TCR clusters stayed within a single donor.

Findings and caveats of the study: Researchers report contracting CD4+ clones mostly in CM and EM, with CD8+ clones in EMRA.

For this clonotype: What it binds is not known.

Germline loops: CDR1 KGHSH, CDR2 LQKENI. V was cut by 4 bases and J by 2 bases, with 15 bases left in between. There are 16 residues in the CDR3. TCRdb recomputed calls from the 5' RACE reads with MiXCR, one row per CDR3 protein. The sample records 180,000 or so distinct CDR3 sequences, 9.5% to 13% being singletons. The chain links TRBV18 to TRBJ2-1, with D maybe TRBD1 (5 bases). This TCR derives from a man between 18 and 35 years old who had mild COVID-19 (a few samples of this study predate the infection). Cell type and time point are not known. The sample was PBMCs or a T cell subset sorted from them (not recorded which). In nucleotides, the CDR3 is TGTGCCAGCTCACAACCGGGCCAAGGGGCCTACAATGAGCAGTTCTTC. Protein sequence: CASSQPGQGAYNEQFF.